This entry concerns a single TCR beta chain. After removal of 4 bases from V and 5 bases from J, the junction contained 10 bases not matched to a gene. The CDR3 contains 15 residues. Germline V gene sequence: CDR1 MGHRA, CDR2 YSYEKL. This specimen belongs to a study of cytomegalovirus exposure and HLA in healthy donors. Study-wide context: An analysis done earlier identified about 120 million unique TCR beta sequences from roughly 190 million T cells.

PCR involved 60 Vbeta and 13 Jbeta primers. The assay was immunoSEQ multiplex PCR, and TCRdb's table has in-frame clones only and misses some. The table records about 200,000 clones, 12% of them present only once. The sequenced sample consisted of PBMCs. This TCR derives from a man aged 50 or older in good health and CMV-seropositive. This chain uses TRBV4-1 with TRBJ2-5; the match to TRBD2 covers 7 bases. CDR3 region: CASSPPLAGGETQYF. The DNA for the CDR3 is TGCGCCAGCAGCCCCCCCTTAGCGGGCGGGGAGACCCAGTACTTC.